This T cell receptor (beta chain) was captured by sequencing in a study of blood T cell repertoires in COVID-19. Overall study context: Acute-phase and convalescent COVID-19 samples originated in the United States, Italy and Spain. The cDNA or gDNA used as material had been derived from T cells, B-cell-depleted T cells, or PBMCs.

Per the original methods: Reference gene primer amplification in the assay estimated nucleated cell counts. Sequenced by immunoSEQ multiplex PCR; TCRdb stores in-frame clones only, minus some. V, J and clone size are those of that table, while D and trimming were read from the DNA. The table includes about 95,000 clones, 87% detected once. The germline V gene has CDR1 MDHEN and CDR2 SYDVKM. The CDR3 runs to 17 residues. Trimming at V came to 6 bases and at J to 1 base, leaving 11 bases not matched to a gene. The specimen was peripheral blood. V and J are TRBV28 and TRBJ2-2; 7 nucleotides match TRBD1. The clonotype was recovered from a human donor in a cohort sampled during active COVID-19. This CDR3 reads CASRNFGTVRNTGELFF. CDR3 nucleotides: TGTGCCAGCAGGAACTTCGGGACAGTAAGGAACACCGGGGAGCTGTTTTTT.